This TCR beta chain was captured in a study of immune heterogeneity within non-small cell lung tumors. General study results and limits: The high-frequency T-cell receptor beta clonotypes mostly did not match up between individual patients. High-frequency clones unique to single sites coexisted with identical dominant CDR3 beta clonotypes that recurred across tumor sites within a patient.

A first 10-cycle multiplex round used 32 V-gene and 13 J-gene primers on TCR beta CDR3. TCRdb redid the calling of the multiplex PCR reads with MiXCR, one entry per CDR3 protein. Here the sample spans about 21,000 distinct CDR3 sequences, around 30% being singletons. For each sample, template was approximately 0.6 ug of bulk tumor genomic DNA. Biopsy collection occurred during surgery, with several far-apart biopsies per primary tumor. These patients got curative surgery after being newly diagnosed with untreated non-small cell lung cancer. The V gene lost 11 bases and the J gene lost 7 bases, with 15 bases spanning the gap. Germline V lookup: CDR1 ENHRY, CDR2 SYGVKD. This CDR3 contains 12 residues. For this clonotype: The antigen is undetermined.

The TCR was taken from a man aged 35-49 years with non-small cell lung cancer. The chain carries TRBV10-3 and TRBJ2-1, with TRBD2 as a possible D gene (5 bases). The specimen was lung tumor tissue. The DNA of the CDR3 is TGTGCCGCCCAGACGGGAAGAAATGAGCAGTTCTTC. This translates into CAAQTGRNEQFF.